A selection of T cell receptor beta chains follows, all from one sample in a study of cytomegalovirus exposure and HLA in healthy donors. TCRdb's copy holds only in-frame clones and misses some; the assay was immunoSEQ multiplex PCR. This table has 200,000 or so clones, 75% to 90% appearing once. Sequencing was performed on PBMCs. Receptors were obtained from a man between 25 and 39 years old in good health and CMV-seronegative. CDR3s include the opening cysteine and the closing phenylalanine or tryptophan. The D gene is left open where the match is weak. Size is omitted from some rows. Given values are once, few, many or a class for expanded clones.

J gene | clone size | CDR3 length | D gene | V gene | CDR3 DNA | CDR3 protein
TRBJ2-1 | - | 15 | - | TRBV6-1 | TGTGCCAGCAGTGGGCAGGGGCCCTCCTACAATGAGCAGTTCTTC | CASSGQGPSYNEQFF
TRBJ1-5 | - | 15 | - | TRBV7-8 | TGTGCCAGCAGCTTAGGCAGGACTGGGAATCAGCCCCAGCATTTT | CASSLGRTGNQPQHF
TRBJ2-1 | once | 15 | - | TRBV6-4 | TGTGCCACCTCAGAAACAGGGAGCTCCTACAATGAGCAGTTCTTC | CATSETGSSYNEQFF
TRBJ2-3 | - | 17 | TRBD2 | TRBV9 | TGTGCCAGCAGCGTAGGAGGAGGGAGGGTAAGCACAGATACGCAGTATTTT | CASSVGGGRVSTDTQYF
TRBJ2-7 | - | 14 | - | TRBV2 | TGTGCCAGCAGTGAAGGCGGGGTTGGAGAAGTTACGGACTTC | CASSEGGVGEVTDF
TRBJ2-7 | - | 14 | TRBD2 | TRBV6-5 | TGTGCCAGCAGCAAGCGGGAGTCTATCTACGAGCAGTACTTC | CASSKRESIYEQYF
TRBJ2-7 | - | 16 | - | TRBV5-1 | TGCGCCAGCAGCCCGCGACTCAGGGATAGCTCCTACGAGCAGTACTTC | CASSPRLRDSSYEQYF
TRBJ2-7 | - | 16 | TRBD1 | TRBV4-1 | TGCGCCAGCAGCCAAGCCCCCGGGACAGCTTCCTACGAGCAGTACTTC | CASSQAPGTASYEQYF
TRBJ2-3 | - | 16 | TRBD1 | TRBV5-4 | TGTGCCAGCAGCCCAGCGACAGGGGTGGGCACAGATACGCAGTATTTT | CASSPATGVGTDTQYF
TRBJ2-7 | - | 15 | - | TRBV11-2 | TGTGCCAGCAGCCAAACAGGGTATGGCTCCTACGAGCAGTACTTC | CASSQTGYGSYEQYF
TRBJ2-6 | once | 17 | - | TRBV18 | TGTGCCAGCTCACCTACAGGCCTTTTAGCAGGGGCCAACGTCCTGACTTTC | CASSPTGLLAGANVLTF
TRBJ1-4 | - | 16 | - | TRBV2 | TGTGCCAGCAGTGGAGTGGCGGACAGAAGTAATGAAAAACTGTTTTTT | CASSGVADRSNEKLFF
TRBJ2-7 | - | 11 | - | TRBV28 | TGTGCCAGCAGTACCTGGACAGAGCAGTACTTC | CASSTWTEQYF
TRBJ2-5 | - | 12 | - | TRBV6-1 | TGTGCCAGCAGTGGGTCCAGAGAGACCCAGTACTTC | CASSGSRETQYF
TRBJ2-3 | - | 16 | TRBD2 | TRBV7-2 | TGTGCCAGCAGCTTACCCGCGGGGGTACACACAGATACGCAGTATTTT | CASSLPAGVHTDTQYF
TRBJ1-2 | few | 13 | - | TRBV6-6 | TGTGCCAGCCACTCCGGGGTGGTGTTGGGCTACACCTTC | CASHSGVVLGYTF
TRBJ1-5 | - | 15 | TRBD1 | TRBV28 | TGTGCCAGCAGTTTACCAGGGGGCCCACTGTTGGAGCAGCATTTT | CASSLPGGPLLEQHF
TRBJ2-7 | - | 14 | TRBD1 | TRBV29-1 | TGCAGCGTCGAGGACAGGGGGGGCTCCTACGAGCAGTACTTC | CSVEDRGGSYEQYF